This T cell receptor beta chain was captured by sequencing in a study of regulatory T cells in long-lasting Graves disease. Documented time point: newly diagnosed GD, antithyroid drugs for less than 3 months. There was RNA extracted from PBMCs, and the TCR library was made from it. This clonotype has at least ten counts. Researchers made TCR beta libraries by using iRepertoire HTBI primers and running Arm-PCR on CDR3 regions. TCRdb redid the calling of the multiplex PCR reads with MiXCR, one entry per CDR3 protein. Of some 600,000 distinct CDR3 sequences listed, about 16% are singletons. V gave up 2 bases and J gave up 0 bases; unmatched junction bases: 5. This CDR3 comprises 17 residues. Germline lookup yields CDR1 SEHNR and CDR2 FQNEAQ (reference sequence). These data were likewise used in another study, on T cells in Graves' hyperthyroidism and ophthalmopathy.

The sample in question was peripheral blood mononuclear cells (PBMCs), obtained at new diagnosis, from a patient treated with antithyroid drugs. The chain joins TRBV7-9 to TRBJ2-1; 9 bases fit TRBD1. The origin of this receptor is a man aged 18 to 30 with Graves disease. The CDR3 DNA is TGTGCCAGCAGCTTATGGGGACAGGGTAGCTCCTACAATGAGCAGTTCTTC. This sequence encodes CASSLWGQGSSYNEQFF.